This T cell receptor beta chain originates from a study of memory CD4+ T cells and cytomegalovirus serostatus. This clone was counted only a few times. Its antigen is unidentified. Other DNA sequences in this specimen translate into the identical CDR3. Per the germline V gene, CDR1 is SGHTS and CDR2 is YDEGEE. Trimming removed 5 bases from V and 2 bases from J, with 7 bases in between. CDR3 length equals 12 residues. Original processing methods: After removing out-of-frame reads, 2 million to 2.5 million distinct TCRbeta sequences remained. TCRdb keeps only in-frame clones here, not all; method: immunoSEQ multiplex PCR. V, J and clone size were drawn from that table, and D and trimming were deduced from the DNA. The sample carries 40,000 to 45,000 clones, roughly three quarters recorded once. Single viable CD3+CD4+CD8-CD45RO+ cells were sorted as the memory CD4+ T cells. Study-wide results and caveats: Of more than 150 reported CMV TCRbeta sequences, 67 were found in memory CD4+ repertoires.

The rearrangement links TRBV5-8 to TRBJ1-2; D gene uncertain. The sequencing input was memory CD4+ T cells from blood. The source of this sequence is an adult in good health and CMV-seronegative. CDR3 in amino acids: CASSAHNYGYTF. The DNA for the CDR3 is TGTGCCAGCAGTGCCCACAACTATGGCTACACCTTC.